The 12 T cell receptor beta chains below all came from one sample that was sequenced in a study of blood T cell repertoires in COVID-19. Sequencing used immunoSEQ multiplex PCR; TCRdb keeps in-frame clones, though not all of them. The sample comprises more than 130,000 clones, around nine tenths of which are singletons, and 10% rests with the top ten. Sequenced sample: peripheral blood. These receptors were collected from a man aged 45-65 years with active or convalescent COVID-19.

The chain joins TRBV29-1 to TRBJ2-7; the match to TRBD1 covers 10 bases. Germline lookup yields CDR1 SQVTM and CDR2 ANQGSEA. This CDR3 is built from 12 residues. V trimming: 6 bases; J trimming: 6 bases; junction bases outside the gene matches: 5. CDR3 amino acids: CSVMTGGIEQYF. The CDR3 coding sequence is TGCAGCGTGATGACAGGGGGCATCGAGCAGTACTTC.

V is TRBV24-1 and J is TRBJ1-4; D is ambiguous. Germline V gene sequence: CDR1 KGHDR, CDR2 SFDVKD. Trimming took off 3 bases at V and 6 bases at J, with 13 bases between the two ends. The CDR3 is made up of 15 amino acids. This CDR3 reads CATSDPQEDDEKLFF. CDR3 DNA: TGTGCCACCAGTGATCCCCAGGAGGATGATGAAAAACTGTTTTTT.

This chain connects TRBV6-6 to TRBJ1-2, with D hard to call. Germline-derived CDR1 and CDR2 are MNHNY and SVGAGI (reference sequence). This CDR3 has 14 residues. The V end lost 2 bases, the J end lost 2 bases, and 9 bases lay between the germline ends. This CDR3 reads CASSYPHRNYGYTF. DNA of the CDR3: TGTGCCAGCAGTTACCCCCACAGAAACTATGGCTACACCTTC.

The chain is built from TRBV24-1 and TRBJ2-3; the D gene is possibly TRBD1 (5 bases). Germline V gene lookup returns CDR1 KGHDR and CDR2 SFDVKD. Trimming removed 1 base from V and 8 bases from J, with 15 bases in between. The CDR3 covers 15 residues. CDR3: CATSDLPPGSGTQYF. In DNA form, the CDR3 reads TGTGCCACCAGTGATTTACCCCCAGGGTCGGGTACGCAGTATTTT.

The J gene is TRBJ2-1, the V gene TRBV4-2; 10 nucleotides agree with TRBD2. J lost 5 bases, V lost 1 base, and 2 bases had no gene match. The CDR3 covers 15 residues. CDR1 and CDR2 (germline): LGHNA, YNFKEQ. The CDR3 DNA is TGTGCCAGCAGCCAAGCAGGACTAGCGGACAATGAGCAGTTCTTC. Residues: CASSQAGLADNEQFF.

The chain recombines TRBV5-4 with TRBJ2-7; the match to TRBD2 covers 10 bases. The CDR3 extends over 15 amino acids. Germline V gives CDR1 SGHNT, CDR2 YYREEE (reference sequence). V shed 0 bases and J 2 bases; nucleotides not matched to a gene: 2. The CDR3 nucleotides are TGTGCCAGCAGCTTGGAACTAGCGGGAACCTACGAGCAGTACTTC. Amino acids: CASSLELAGTYEQYF.

V usage is TRBV30 and J usage is TRBJ2-7; possibly TRBD2 for D (5 bases). Germline CDR1 reads GTSNPN; CDR2 reads SVGIG (reference sequence). This CDR3 contains 12 residues. V gave up 4 bases and J gave up 0 bases, with 7 bases separating them. CDR3 in amino acids: CAWKRSSYEQYF. The DNA for the CDR3 is TGTGCCTGGAAGCGGAGCTCCTACGAGCAGTACTTC. Full variable domain (remainder filled in from reference TRBV30 and TRBJ2-7): SQTIHQWPATLVQPVGSPLSLECTVEGTSNPNLYWYRQAAGRGLQLLFYSVGIGQISSEVPQNLSASRPQDRQFILSSKKLLLSDSGFYLCAWKRSSYEQYFGPGTRLTVT.

This clone was seen once. The rearrangement uses TRBV12-3 or TRBV12-4 and TRBJ1-2; tentative D call: TRBD1 (5 bases). The CDR3 covers 10 residues. V dropped 8 bases and J dropped 5 bases, with 6 bases sitting between them. The CDR3 loop is CASGGYGYTF. The CDR3 DNA sequence: TGTGCCAGCGGGGGGTATGGCTACACCTTC.

This chain links TRBV28 with TRBJ2-7; tentatively, D is TRBD1 (5 bases). The CDR3 is 15 amino acids. V was shortened by 5 bases and J by 0 bases, with 14 bases between the two germline ends. The germline V gene has CDR1 MDHEN and CDR2 SYDVKM. Written as DNA, the CDR3 is TGTGCCAGCAGTCCCTGGCAGGGCGTCTCCTACGAGCAGTACTTC. Translating gives CASSPWQGVSYEQYF.

This chain uses TRBV5-4 with TRBJ2-1; 10 bases map to TRBD2. CDR3 length: 17 residues. After removal of 5 bases from V and 7 bases from J, the junction contained 15 bases not matched to a gene. From germline, CDR1 is SGHNT and CDR2 YYREEE (reference sequence). CDR3 nucleotide sequence: TGTGCCAGCAGGGGGGCGCAAGCGGGAGGGCCGGGAAATGAGCAGTTCTTC. Amino acids: CASRGAQAGGPGNEQFF.

The chain links TRBV7-9 to TRBJ1-3, with D unresolved. V gave up 1 base and J gave up 0 bases, with 13 bases separating them. The CDR3 sequence is 17 residues long. The germline CDR1 and CDR2 sequences are SEHNR and FQNEAQ (reference sequence). Here the CDR3 reads CASSLVGREFSGNTIYF. The CDR3 DNA reads as TGTGCCAGCAGCTTAGTCGGGAGGGAGTTCTCTGGAAACACCATATATTTT.

V and J are TRBV5-4 and TRBJ1-3; D possibly corresponds to TRBD1 (5 bases). V dropped 0 bases and J dropped 2 bases, with 9 bases sitting between them. The CDR3 is 15 amino acids. Germline lookup yields CDR1 SGHNT and CDR2 YYREEE (reference sequence). As DNA, the CDR3 is TGTGCCAGCAGCTTGGCGGGGGGGGCTGGAAACACCATATATTTT. It is translated as CASSLAGGAGNTIYF. The variable domain in full, completed from reference TRBV5-4 and TRBJ1-3, reads ETGVTQSPTHLIKTRGQQVTLRCSSQSGHNTVSWYQQALGQGPQFIFQYYREEENGRGNFPPRFSGLQFPNYSSELNVNALELDDSALYLCASSLAGGAGNTIYFGEGSWLTVV.